This T cell receptor (beta chain) was retrieved from a study of CD8 T cells in ankylosing spondylitis. MiXCR was run by TCRdb on the 5' RACE reads, yielding one entry per CDR3 protein. The top ten hold under 7.5% of the sample, which has approximately 500,000 distinct CDR3 sequences, about 13% seen once. With 7 bases removed from V and 5 bases from J, the gap between germline ends came to 17 bases. This CDR3 has 13 amino acids. Germline-derived CDR1 and CDR2 are DFQATT and SNEGSKA (reference sequence). This clonotype appeared a few times. Its antigen is unknown. Regarding the study as a whole: Blood from ankylosing spondylitis patients appeared to carry a characteristic roughly eight-variant TCR beta motif. Clones that were linked to disease were CD8+ and were relatively rare in peripheral blood.

The sequenced sample was blood, either unsorted or a sorted T cell fraction (not recorded which). The rearrangement uses TRBV20-1 and TRBJ1-1; possibly TRBD1 for D (6 bases). The sequence was obtained from a male donor with ankylosing spondylitis. The CDR3 region is CSGGGGMGTEAFF. CDR3 coding DNA: TGCAGTGGAGGGGGGGGAATGGGAACTGAAGCTTTCTTT.